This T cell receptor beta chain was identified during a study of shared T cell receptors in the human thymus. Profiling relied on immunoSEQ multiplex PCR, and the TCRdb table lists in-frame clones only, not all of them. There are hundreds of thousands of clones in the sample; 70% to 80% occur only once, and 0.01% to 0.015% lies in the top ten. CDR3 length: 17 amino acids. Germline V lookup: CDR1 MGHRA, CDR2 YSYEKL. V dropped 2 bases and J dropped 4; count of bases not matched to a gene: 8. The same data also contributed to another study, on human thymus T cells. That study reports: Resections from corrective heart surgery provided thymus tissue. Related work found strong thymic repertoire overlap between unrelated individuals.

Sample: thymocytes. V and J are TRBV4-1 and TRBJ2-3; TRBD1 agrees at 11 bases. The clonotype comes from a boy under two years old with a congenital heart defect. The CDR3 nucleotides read TGCGCCAGCAGCCAACCAACGGGACAGGGGGTTTCAGATACGCAGTATTTT. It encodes CASSQPTGQGVSDTQYF.